The present TCR beta chain was sequenced within a study of blood T cell repertoires in COVID-19. Study at large: COVID-19 samples, acute and convalescent, were from the United States, Italy and Spain.

Original processing notes: Reference gene primer amplification gave nucleated cell count estimates. Data came from immunoSEQ multiplex PCR; TCRdb stores just in-frame clones and leaves some out. The V and J calls and clone size come from that table; D and trimming were worked out from the DNA. The sample records around 230,000 clones, over 75% being singletons. It was during active infection that Seattle patients were enrolled and then longitudinally followed. Germline V gene lookup returns CDR1 MNHEY and CDR2 SVGAGI. Trimming left V 6 bases short and J 4 bases short, with 6 bases between. The CDR3 length is 12 residues.

The V call is TRBV6-5, the J call TRBJ2-2; no firm D call. This sequence was found in a man aged 45-60 years with COVID-19, enrolled during active disease. What was sequenced was peripheral blood. DNA for the CDR3: TGTGCCAGCAGAAGCTTCACCGGGGAGCTGTTTTTT. Amino acids: CASRSFTGELFF.